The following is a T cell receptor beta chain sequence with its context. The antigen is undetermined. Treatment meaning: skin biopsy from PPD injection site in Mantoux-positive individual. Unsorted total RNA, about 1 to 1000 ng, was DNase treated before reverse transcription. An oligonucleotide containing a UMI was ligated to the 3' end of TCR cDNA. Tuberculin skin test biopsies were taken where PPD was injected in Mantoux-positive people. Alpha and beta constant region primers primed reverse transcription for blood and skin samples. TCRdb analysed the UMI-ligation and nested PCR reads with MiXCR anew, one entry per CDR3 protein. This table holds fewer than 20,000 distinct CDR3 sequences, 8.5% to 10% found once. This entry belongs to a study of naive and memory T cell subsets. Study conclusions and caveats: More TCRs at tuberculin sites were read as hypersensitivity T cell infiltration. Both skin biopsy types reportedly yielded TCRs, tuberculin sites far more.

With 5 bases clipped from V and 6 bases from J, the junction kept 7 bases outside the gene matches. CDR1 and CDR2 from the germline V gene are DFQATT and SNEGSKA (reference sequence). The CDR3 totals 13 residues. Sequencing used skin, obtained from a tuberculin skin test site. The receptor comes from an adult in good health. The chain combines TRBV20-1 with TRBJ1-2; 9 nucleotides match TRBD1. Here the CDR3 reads CSAEDRGFHGYTF. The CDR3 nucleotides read TGCAGTGCTGAGGACAGGGGATTTCATGGCTACACCTTC.